One sample yielded the 4 T cell receptor beta chains listed below, sequenced in a study of blood T cell repertoires in COVID-19. TCRdb's copy holds only in-frame clones and misses some; the assay was immunoSEQ multiplex PCR. The sample has fewer than 350,000 clones; roughly 86% are singletons. Sequencing was done on a sample of PBMCs or T cells enriched from blood (not recorded which). Receptor source: a woman in her twenties or thirties who had recovered from COVID-19.

The chain employs TRBV3-1 (or the pseudogene TRBV3-2) and TRBJ2-3, with unresolved D. Germline V gene sequence: CDR1 LGHDT, CDR2 YNNKEL (reference sequence). The CDR3 is 14 residues long. Trimming took off 5 bases at V and 2 bases at J, with 11 bases between the two ends. The CDR3 spells CASSTFVDTDTQYF. As DNA, the CDR3 is TGTGCCAGCAGCACATTCGTCGACACAGATACGCAGTATTTT.

The CDR3 region has the DNA TGTGCCAGCAGCGCCCCCGGGACAGGGAGCGACGAGCAGTACTTC. Amino acid sequence: CASSAPGTGSDEQYF. This sequence joins TRBV13 and TRBJ2-7; 9 bases line up with TRBD1. The V gene end was trimmed by 5 bases and the J gene end by 5 bases; junction bases not matched to a gene: 10. This CDR3 contains 15 residues. Germline V lookup: CDR1 PRHDT, CDR2 FYEKMQ (reference sequence).

This clone came up once. This rearrangement joins TRBV27 to TRBJ2-4, with 10 nucleotides matching TRBD1. Trimming took 5 bases from V and 15 from J; bases not matched to a gene: 10. The CDR3 has 13 amino acids. Germline V gene data show CDR1 as MNHEY and CDR2 as SMNVEV (reference sequence). CDR3 nucleotide sequence: TGTGCCAGCAGTACCTCGACAGGGGGCCGTACGTACTTC. It encodes CASSTSTGGRTYF.

The chain employs TRBV7-2 and TRBJ2-2; TRBD2 agrees at 16 bases. The germline CDR1 and CDR2 sequences are SGHTA and FQGNSA. The CDR3 is 19 residues long. Losses at the gene ends were 0 bases for V and 6 bases for J; bases not matched to a gene: 7. The CDR3 coding sequence is TGTGCCAGCAGCTTAGCGGGACTAGCGGGGGGGCATTTCTCCGGGGAGCTGTTTTTT. Amino acid sequence: CASSLAGLAGGHFSGELFF.